This is a list of T cell receptor beta chains from one sample in a study of T cells after yellow fever vaccination. TCRdb reprocessed the 5' RACE reads via MiXCR and lists one record per CDR3 protein. This table has about 630,000 distinct CDR3 sequences, around 12% appearing once. The sequencing here drew on PBMCs, taken on the day of the yellow fever booster vaccination. The receptors originated from a man aged 25 to 40 who received the YFV17D yellow fever vaccine. Each CDR3 is given with its conserved first and last residue. The D gene is left open where the match is weak. Clone size is given for some rows only: seen once, a few or many times, or a class if the clone is expanded.

J gene	clone size	D gene	V gene	CDR3 DNA	CDR3 protein
TRBJ2-7	many	-	TRBV7-2	TGTGCCAGCAGCCCCGGCGGGAAGTCCTACGAGCAGTACTTC	CASSPGGKSYEQYF
TRBJ2-7	few	-	TRBV7-3	TGTGCCAGCAGCCCCGGACCACGGGCGCACGAGCAGTACTTC	CASSPGPRAHEQYF
TRBJ1-5	few	-	TRBV5-1	TGCGCCAGCAGCTTGGTCCCCGATCAGCCCCAGCATTTT	CASSLVPDQPQHF
TRBJ2-3	many	-	TRBV7-9	TGTGCCAGCAGCTCCCCACCAGATACGCAGTATTTT	CASSSPPDTQYF
TRBJ1-1	-	TRBD1	TRBV18	TGTGCCAGCTCACCGGGGACAGGGTCGTCTGAAGCTTTCTTT	CASSPGTGSSEAFF
TRBJ2-5	-	-	TRBV7-9	TGTGCCAGCTCACGAAGAGGGCAGGTAGAGACCCAGTACTTC	CASSRRGQVETQYF
TRBJ2-2	-	TRBD2	TRBV7-2	TGTGCCAGCAGCTTAACAGGACTAGCGGGAGCCGGGGAGCTGTTTTTT	CASSLTGLAGAGELFF
TRBJ2-7	few	TRBD2	TRBV27	TGTGCCAGCAGTTTATCGACTGGCGGGAGTATGTACGAGCAGTACTTC	CASSLSTGGSMYEQYF
TRBJ2-5	few	-	TRBV27	TGTGCCAGCATCGGTGGGGTCTCTAAGACCCAGTACTTC	CASIGGVSKTQYF
TRBJ1-2	-	-	TRBV4-3	TGCGCCAGCAGCCAAGACATTTTGTGGGGCGGGGCAGCTAACTATGGCTACACCTTC	CASSQDILWGGAANYGYTF
TRBJ1-3	-	-	TRBV20-1	TGCTGCGCTAGAGATTCTCGGCGGATCTCTGGAAACACCATATATTTT	CCARDSRRISGNTIYF